Below, 14 T cell receptor beta chains from the same sample are listed, as sequenced in a study of regulatory dendritic cells for organ transplantation. Method: immunoSEQ multiplex PCR; TCRdb's copy keeps in-frame clones and lacks some. The data hold 9,500 to 12,000 clones, with approximately 89% observed a single time. Their specific antigens are unknown. Sorted T cells were CFSE-labeled and cultured more than 4 days with allogeneic regulatory or mature dendritic cells at 1:10. Sequencing was performed on naive CD8+ T cells from blood cultured with dendritic cells. The subset here: CD45RA+ naive T cells. Source of these receptors: a human donor in good health.

The V gene is TRBV6-5, the J gene TRBJ1-2, with D perhaps matching TRBD1 (6 bases). This CDR3 spans 14 amino acids. Trimming cost V 0 bases and J 6 bases, with 11 bases left between them. Germline CDR1 is MNHEY and CDR2 is SVGAGI. The CDR3 protein is CASSYSPGGDGYTF. CDR3 bases: TGTGCCAGCAGTTACTCCCCCGGGGGCGATGGCTACACCTTC.

This sequence joins TRBV4-1 and TRBJ2-7, with D hard to call. V gave up 0 bases and J gave up 2 bases, with 14 bases separating them. Per the germline V gene, CDR1 is MGHRA and CDR2 is YSYEKL. The CDR3 is made up of 16 amino acids. The CDR3 region has the DNA TGCGCCAGCAGCCAAGAGACCGAGGAGAGGACCTACGAGCAGTACTTC. Amino acids: CASSQETEERTYEQYF.

J is TRBJ2-4 and V is TRBV29-1; D is unresolved. CDR1 and CDR2 (germline): SQVTM, ANQGSEA. The V end was cut by 7 bases, the J end by 5 bases, with 15 bases between. The CDR3 consists of 13 residues. The DNA of the CDR3 is TGCAGCGGCCGATTTCTACGCGAAAACATTCAGTACTTC. It specifies CSGRFLRENIQYF. Full variable domain (remainder filled in from reference TRBV29-1 and TRBJ2-4): SAVISQKPSRDICQRGTSLTIQCQVDSQVTMMFWYRQQPGQSLTLIATANQGSEATYESGFVIDKFPISRPNLTFSTLTVSNMSPEDSSIYLCSGRFLRENIQYFGAGTRLSVL.

The chain has TRBV28 and TRBJ1-4, with D possibly TRBD1 on 5 matching bases. Looked up from germline, CDR1 is MDHEN and CDR2 is SYDVKM. The CDR3 spans 15 residues. The ends were cut back, 3 bases at V and 3 bases at J, with 11 bases in the middle. CDR3 coding DNA: TGTGCCAGCAGTTTTAGGGGCGGACCTAATGAAAAACTGTTTTTT. This translates into CASSFRGGPNEKLFF. Based on the CDR3 plus reference TRBV28 and TRBJ1-4, the full variable domain is DVKVTQSSRYLVKRTGEKVFLECVQDMDHENMFWYRQDPGLGLRLIYFSYDVKMKEKGDIPEGYSVSREKKERFSLILESASTNQTSMYLCASSFRGGPNEKLFFGSGTQLSVL.

This clone was detected once. This chain connects TRBV4-3 to TRBJ1-4; TRBD1 aligns across 7 bases. Germline V gives CDR1 LGHNA, CDR2 YSLEER. The CDR3 is 16 residues long. Unmatched junction bases numbered 8, after V lost 0 bases and J lost 7 bases. CDR3 protein: CASSQDPQGLSEKLFF. The CDR3 DNA is TGCGCCAGCAGCCAAGATCCACAGGGGCTGAGTGAAAAACTGTTTTTT.

The chain links TRBV7-9 to TRBJ2-3; D is ambiguous. Trimming shortened V by 5 bases and J by 0 bases, and 12 bases separated the two germline ends. Germline assignment: CDR1 SEHNR and CDR2 FQNEAQ (reference sequence). The CDR3 is 15 amino acids. CDR3 bases: TGTGCCAGCAGCCCGCCCTATGGGAGCACAGATACGCAGTATTTT. Its translation is CASSPPYGSTDTQYF.

The chain recombines TRBV30 with TRBJ1-5; D is ambiguous. CDR1 and CDR2 from the germline V gene are GTSNPN and SVGIG (reference sequence). The CDR3 is made up of 14 amino acids. Trimming stripped 4 bases from V and 0 bases from J, with 10 bases between. This CDR3 is CAWTAMGSNQPQHF. CDR3 sequence (DNA): TGTGCCTGGACCGCGATGGGTAGCAATCAGCCCCAGCATTTT.

This chain connects TRBV4-2 to TRBJ1-1, with D uncertain. The germline gives CDR1 LGHNA, CDR2 YNFKEQ. CDR3 length: 17 residues. V lost 1 base and J lost 3, with 18 bases in between. This CDR3 reads CASSQGFDGAIHTEAFF. CDR3 nucleotides: TGTGCCAGCAGCCAAGGTTTCGATGGAGCAATTCACACTGAAGCTTTCTTT.

The chain uses TRBV27 and TRBJ2-3, with TRBD2 identical over 9 bases. Germline assignment: CDR1 MNHEY and CDR2 SMNVEV (reference sequence). The length of the CDR3 is 16 residues. V trimming: 5 bases; J trimming: 0 bases; junction bases outside the gene matches: 6. In DNA form, the CDR3 reads TGTGCCAGCAGTCCCCTAGCGGGGTTGAGCACAGATACGCAGTATTTT. Protein product: CASSPLAGLSTDTQYF.

V and J are TRBV7-8 and TRBJ2-3; maybe TRBD1 (6 bases). This CDR3 region has 16 residues. Trimming stripped 5 bases from V and 2 bases from J, with 17 bases between. Germline loops: CDR1 SGHVS, CDR2 FQNEAQ. The CDR3 protein is CASSTLGGYLTDTQYF. The DNA of the CDR3 is TGTGCCAGCAGCACGCTAGGGGGATACCTCACAGATACGCAGTATTTT.

The rearrangement links TRBV19 to TRBJ1-2; D not resolved. In germline, CDR1 is LNHDA, CDR2 SQIVND (reference sequence). V lost 6 bases to trimming and J lost 4 bases, with 9 bases between them. The CDR3 covers 12 residues. This CDR3 reads CASRNSFYGYTF. The DNA of the CDR3 is TGTGCCAGTAGGAACAGCTTCTATGGCTACACCTTC.

This clone was detected once. The rearrangement uses TRBV6-6 and TRBJ2-5; D unresolved. This CDR3 has 13 residues. Germline V gene data show CDR1 as MNHNY and CDR2 as SVGAGI (reference sequence). Trimming shortened V by 2 bases and J by 4 bases, and 8 bases separated the two germline ends. This CDR3 is CASSYRQRETQYF. As DNA, the CDR3 is TGTGCCAGCAGTTACCGACAAAGAGAGACCCAGTACTTC.

The V and J genes are TRBV9 and TRBJ2-7, with a tentative D call TRBD1 (5 bases). Looked up from germline, CDR1 is SGDLS and CDR2 is YYNGEE. V lost 2 bases to trimming and J lost 0 bases, with 12 bases between them. This CDR3 is 15 amino acids long. CDR3 region: CASSVGQATSYEQYF. In DNA, the CDR3 is TGTGCCAGCAGCGTGGGGCAGGCTACCTCCTACGAGCAGTACTTC.

The chain carries TRBV6-5 and TRBJ1-1, with a possible D match to TRBD1 (5 bases). The V gene's germline CDR1 is MNHEY and CDR2 SVGAGI. Deletions cut 4 bases from V and 8 bases from J, with 14 bases between. This CDR3 has 13 amino acids. This chain's CDR3 is CASSSGRWGEAFF. The CDR3, as DNA: TGTGCCAGCAGTTCCGGACGCTGGGGGGAAGCTTTCTTT.